Sequencing of this T cell receptor (beta chain) was carried out in a study of OX40 agonist ivuxolimab in advanced cancers. Overall study: Partial responses were seen in three patients, one with hepatocellular carcinoma and two with cutaneous melanoma. General observations from the study: Average numbers of expanded clones were greater in CD8+ T cells than in CD4+.

Turning to this clone: Its antigen is undetermined.

CDR1 and CDR2 from the germline V gene are MGHRA and YSYEKL. V lost 0 bases and J lost 0, with 9 bases in between. This CDR3 has 17 amino acids. Patients with autoimmune history or systemic immunosuppression were excluded. Profiled with immunoSEQ multiplex PCR; TCRdb holds only in-frame clones, not every one. The data contain 9,300 or so clones, approximately 71% of them singletons. The receptor was derived from an adult with an advanced solid tumor such as melanoma, head and neck, liver or kidney cancer. The V and J genes are TRBV4-1 and TRBJ2-6; D may be TRBD2 (6 bases). Source: CD4+ or CD8+ T cells sorted from blood, taken in a trial of the OX40 agonist ivuxolimab. This chain's CDR3 is CASSQDAEGSGANVLTF. CDR3 nucleotide sequence: TGCGCCAGCAGCCAAGATGCGGAGGGCTCTGGGGCCAACGTCCTGACTTTC.